Presented here are 26 T cell receptor beta chains from one specimen sequenced in a study of T cell changes during pregnancy in multiple sclerosis. Profiled with immunoSEQ multiplex PCR; TCRdb holds only in-frame clones, not every one. The profile covers approximately 13,000 clones, with approximately 90% appearing a single time and 7.7% taken by the ten largest. The sample consisted of CD8+ T cells from peripheral blood mononuclear cells, taken in the second trimester of pregnancy. These receptors all come from a female donor in good health, enrolled as a control in a pregnancy study.

This rearrangement joins TRBV19 to TRBJ1-3, with 7 bases fitting TRBD1. V trimming: 6 bases; J trimming: 0 bases; junction bases outside the gene matches: 5. The CDR3 is made up of 15 amino acids. Per the germline V gene, CDR1 is LNHDA and CDR2 is SQIVND (reference sequence). CDR3 protein: CASSGTGDSGNTIYF. CDR3 nucleotide sequence: TGTGCCAGTAGCGGTACAGGGGACTCTGGAAACACCATATATTTT.

This chain links TRBV5-1 with TRBJ2-3, with 7 bases fitting TRBD1. Germline CDR1 is SGHRS and CDR2 is YFSETQ. The CDR3 has 16 residues. V dropped 3 bases and J dropped 1; count of bases not matched to a gene: 8. The CDR3 spells CASSSLTGVGTDTQYF. The CDR3 DNA sequence: TGCGCCAGCAGCTCGCTAACAGGGGTTGGCACAGATACGCAGTATTTT.

The V and J genes are TRBV5-1 and TRBJ2-7; TRBD1 matches 10 bases. V trimming: 2 bases; J trimming: 1 base; junction bases outside the gene matches: 3. The germline V gene has CDR1 SGHRS and CDR2 YFSETQ. CDR3 length: 15 amino acids. The CDR3 nucleotides read TGCGCCAGCAGCTTCGACAGGGGGCCGTCCTACGAGCAGTACTTC. Its translation: CASSFDRGPSYEQYF.

The chain carries TRBV28 and TRBJ2-7; D perhaps matches TRBD1 (7 bases). CDR1 and CDR2 from the germline V gene are MDHEN and SYDVKM. The CDR3 length is 15 residues. V lost 6 bases and J 3 bases, leaving 18 bases between the germline ends. CDR3 bases: TGTGCCAGCAGCTTAGGTGCGGGACAGAACTACGAGCAGTACTTC. Amino acids: CASSLGAGQNYEQYF.

The V call is TRBV19, the J call TRBJ2-7, with no clear D. V was shortened by 0 bases and J by 3 bases, with 12 bases between the two germline ends. This CDR3 spans 15 amino acids. Germline V CDR1 and CDR2: LNHDA, SQIVND (reference sequence). The CDR3 DNA reads TGTGCCAGTAGTATAGATCTCGCCAGGAACTACGAGCAGTACTTC. It encodes CASSIDLARNYEQYF. The entire variable domain, with the rest obtained from reference TRBV19 and TRBJ2-7, is as follows: DGGITQSPKYLFRKEGQNVTLSCEQNLNHDAMYWYRQDPGQGLRLIYYSQIVNDFQKGDIAEGYSVSREKKESFPLTVTSAQKNPTAFYLCASSIDLARNYEQYFGPGTRLTVT.

V is TRBV4-1 and J is TRBJ1-4; 8 positions agree with TRBD1. The V segment lost 2 bases and the J segment 4 bases; nucleotides outside the gene matches: 6. Per the germline V gene, CDR1 is MGHRA and CDR2 is YSYEKL. The CDR3 runs to 16 residues. Here the CDR3 reads CASSQSQGASNEKLFF. The CDR3 DNA reads TGCGCCAGCAGCCAATCGCAGGGGGCCAGTAATGAAAAACTGTTTTTT.

The CDR3 DNA reads as TGTGCCAGCAGTTTATCTGCACCGACCACGGGAAATGAGCAGTTCTTC. The encoded protein is CASSLSAPTTGNEQFF. This chain uses TRBV27 with TRBJ2-1, with TRBD2 as a possible D gene (5 bases). The ends were cut back, 0 bases at V and 7 bases at J, with 16 bases in the middle. Germline V lookup: CDR1 MNHEY, CDR2 SMNVEV (reference sequence). The CDR3 covers 16 residues.

The V gene is TRBV11-2, the J gene TRBJ2-1; TRBD2 is a possible D gene (6 bases). Germline V CDR1 and CDR2: SGHAT, FQNNGV. Between the trimmed V and J ends, which lost 1 base and 4 bases, there was a span of 11 bases. The CDR3 sequence is 15 residues long. The CDR3 here is CASSLGTSHYNEQFF. CDR3 DNA sequence: TGTGCCAGCAGCTTAGGCACTAGCCATTACAATGAGCAGTTCTTC.

The chain is built from TRBV9 and TRBJ1-5; no clear D gene. Germline V lookup: CDR1 SGDLS, CDR2 YYNGEE. Trimming stripped 3 bases from V and 7 bases from J, with 11 bases between. The CDR3 spans 13 residues. The CDR3 protein is CASSEREGQPQHF. The CDR3 DNA is TGTGCCAGCAGCGAGAGGGAAGGGCAGCCCCAGCATTTT.

V usage is TRBV6-5 and J usage is TRBJ2-5; 12 nucleotides match TRBD2. The CDR3 contains 15 residues. The V gene end was trimmed by 2 bases and the J gene end by 5 bases; junction bases not matched to a gene: 3. Germline CDR1 is MNHEY and CDR2 is SVGAGI. The chain's CDR3 is CASSYGLAGSETQYF. Here the CDR3 DNA reads TGTGCCAGCAGTTACGGACTAGCGGGATCTGAGACCCAGTACTTC.

This chain joins TRBV7-9 and TRBJ2-3; the D gene is possibly TRBD1 (6 bases). The CDR3 covers 15 residues. Deletions cut 9 bases from V and 0 bases from J, with 16 bases between. Germline CDR1 SEHNR, CDR2 FQNEAQ (reference sequence). CDR3: CASKRMRGSTDTQYF. CDR3 coding DNA: TGTGCCAGTAAGCGGATGAGGGGGAGCACAGATACGCAGTATTTT.

The chain couples TRBV30 to TRBJ2-1; TRBD2 aligns across 12 bases. Germline CDR1 reads GTSNPN; CDR2 reads SVGIG (reference sequence). V gave up 2 bases and J gave up 9 bases; unmatched junction bases: 11. This CDR3 contains 16 residues. The CDR3 loop reads CAWSFTLAGGLGEQFF. CDR3 DNA: TGTGCCTGGAGTTTCACCCTAGCGGGGGGGCTCGGTGAGCAGTTCTTC.

Points on this clone: This sequence is one base from a far larger clone and is likely a read error. The chain joins TRBV4-2 to TRBJ1-5; a possible D gene is TRBD1 (5 bases). V lost 0 bases, J lost 5 bases, and 20 bases lay in between. Per the germline V gene, CDR1 is LGHNA and CDR2 is YNFKEQ. The CDR3 loop spans 18 amino acids. The CDR3 reads CASSQDKDRTMTDQPQHF. In DNA form, the CDR3 reads TGTGCCAGCAGCCAAGATAAAGACCGGACAATGACGGATCAGCCCCAGCATTTT.

The chain joins TRBV6-4 to TRBJ2-2, with D possibly TRBD2 on 6 matching bases. With 3 bases removed from V and 1 base from J, the gap between germline ends came to 9 bases. Germline CDR1 reads MRHNA; CDR2 reads SNTAGT. The CDR3 has 15 amino acids. In DNA, the CDR3 is TGTGCCAGCAGTGATTCGGGGGAGAACACCGGGGAGCTGTTTTTT. Protein product: CASSDSGENTGELFF.

On this clone: Germline is not matched at one junction end, which may reflect a read error. This chain uses TRBV30 with TRBJ1-1; 10 bases align to TRBD1. Looked up from germline, CDR1 is GTSNPN and CDR2 is SVGIG (reference sequence). The CDR3 totals 13 residues. The CDR3 here is CAGRQGAHTEAFF. The CDR3, as DNA: TGTGCCGGGAGACAGGGGGCCCACACTGAAGCTTTCTTT.

V is TRBV5-6 and J is TRBJ2-7, with 9 bases aligning to TRBD1. The CDR3 is 14 amino acids. Per the germline V gene, CDR1 is SGHDT and CDR2 is YYEEEE. The junction had 4 bases not matched to a gene; V was cut back by 1 base and J by 5 bases. CDR3 loop: CASSLIQGANEQYF. CDR3 bases: TGTGCCAGCAGCTTGATACAGGGGGCCAACGAGCAGTACTTC.

The chain recombines TRBV9 with TRBJ2-2; the match to TRBD2 covers 7 bases. The CDR3 length is 17 residues. Trimming removed 2 bases from V and 1 base from J; junction bases left unmatched: 8. Germline loops: CDR1 SGDLS, CDR2 YYNGEE. The CDR3 region has the DNA TGTGCCAGCAGCGTGGGGGGGGACTACAAGAACACCGGGGAGCTGTTTTTT. Translating it yields CASSVGGDYKNTGELFF.

The chain is built from TRBV4-1 and TRBJ1-3, with unresolved D. The CDR3 runs to 16 residues. The V end was cut by 3 bases, the J end by 2 bases, with 14 bases between. Germline assignment: CDR1 MGHRA and CDR2 YSYEKL. This CDR3 reads CASSHPTGVPGNTIYF. CDR3 nucleotide sequence: TGCGCCAGCAGCCATCCCACCGGGGTTCCTGGAAACACCATATATTTT.

The rearrangement uses TRBV27 and TRBJ2-1, with 11 bases matching TRBD2. The CDR3 has 17 residues. Germline V gene data show CDR1 as MNHEY and CDR2 as SMNVEV (reference sequence). J lost 8 bases, V lost 2 bases, and 11 bases had no gene match. The DNA of the CDR3 is TGTGCCAGCAGTTTAGACGTAGCGGGAGGGCCGTTGTATGAGCAGTTCTTC. Its translation is CASSLDVAGGPLYEQFF.

This chain connects TRBV14 to TRBJ1-5, with D possibly being TRBD1 (6 bases). V was shortened by 3 bases and J by 6 bases, with 18 bases between the two germline ends. CDR1 SGHDN and CDR2 FVKESK come from the germline V gene. The CDR3 has 16 amino acids. The CDR3 DNA reads TGTGCCAGCAGCCACAGGGGTGGGGTGGAGATTCAGCCCCAGCATTTT. As protein: CASSHRGGVEIQPQHF.

J is TRBJ2-1 and V is TRBV4-3; D is possibly TRBD2 (6 bases). The V gene lost 1 base and the J gene lost 2 bases, with 24 bases spanning the gap. This CDR3 spans 20 amino acids. Germline lookup yields CDR1 LGHNA and CDR2 YSLEER. The chain's CDR3 is CASSQGVGITGTRTYNEQFF. The DNA of the CDR3 is TGCGCCAGCAGCCAAGGGGTCGGGATCACCGGGACTCGAACCTACAATGAGCAGTTCTTC.

This rearrangement joins TRBV9 to TRBJ1-1, with 7 bases matching TRBD1. The germline V gene has CDR1 SGDLS and CDR2 YYNGEE. The CDR3 contains 15 residues. J gave up 0 bases and V 4 bases, and 6 bases lay outside the gene matches. The CDR3 sequence: CASSPLGGMNTEAFF. The CDR3 nucleotides read TGTGCCAGCAGCCCGCTAGGGGGCATGAACACTGAAGCTTTCTTT.

This chain uses TRBV2 with TRBJ2-3, with unresolved D. V was cut by 2 bases and J by 6 bases, with 15 bases left in between. The V gene's germline CDR1 is SNHLY and CDR2 FYNNEI. This CDR3 is built from 15 residues. The CDR3 DNA is TGTGCCAGCAGTGAAAGTTCGGGTATGAGGGATACGCAGTATTTT. Its protein product is CASSESSGMRDTQYF.

This clone came up a few times. This CDR3 is CASSYTKRVGLSEQFF. Here the CDR3 DNA reads TGTGCCAGCAGTTATACCAAGCGGGTGGGGTTGAGTGAGCAGTTCTTC. V usage is TRBV27 and J usage is TRBJ2-1, with a tentative D call TRBD2 (6 bases). The length of the CDR3 is 16 residues. Looked up from germline, CDR1 is MNHEY and CDR2 is SMNVEV (reference sequence). V lost 4 bases and J 9 bases, leaving 22 bases between the germline ends.

This chain links TRBV7-8 with TRBJ1-5; D gene ambiguous. The V end was cut by 2 bases, the J end by 0 bases, with 8 bases between. CDR3 length: 15 residues. Germline V CDR1 and CDR2: SGHVS, FQNEAQ. For the CDR3, the DNA is TGTGCCAGCAGCTTATGGCAGGTTAGCAATCAGCCCCAGCATTTT. Translated, it gives CASSLWQVSNQPQHF.

The J gene is TRBJ2-1, the V gene TRBV21-1; the listed D gene, TRBD2, was not tested against the DNA. TRBV21-1 is a known pseudogene. The CDR3 loop spans 13 amino acids. Here the CDR3 reads CASSKGSVGEQFF. DNA for the CDR3: TGTGCCAGCAGCAAAGGTAGCGTAGGGGAGCAGTTCTTC.